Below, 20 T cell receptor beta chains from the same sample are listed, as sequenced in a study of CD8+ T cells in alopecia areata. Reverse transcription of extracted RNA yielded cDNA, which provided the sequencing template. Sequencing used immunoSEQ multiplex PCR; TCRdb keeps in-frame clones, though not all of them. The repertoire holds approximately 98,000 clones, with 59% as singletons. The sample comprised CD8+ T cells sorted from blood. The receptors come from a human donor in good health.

CDR3 residues: CASSSGSRIINYGYTF. CDR3 nucleotide sequence: TGTGCCAGCAGCTCCGGCAGCCGGATCATTAACTATGGCTACACCTTC. The V gene is TRBV5-6, the J gene TRBJ1-2; D remains unclear. Germline V gene data show CDR1 as SGHDT and CDR2 as YYEEEE. V was clipped by 3 bases and J by 1 base, with 16 bases between them. The CDR3 extends over 16 amino acids.

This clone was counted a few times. The CDR3 sequence is CATSGSRERDNEQFF. DNA for the CDR3: TGTGCCACCAGCGGCTCGCGGGAAAGAGACAATGAGCAGTTCTTC. The gene calls are TRBV15 and TRBJ2-1; D perhaps matches TRBD2 (6 bases). This CDR3 contains 15 residues. Trimming left V 5 bases short and J 5 bases short, with 16 bases between. CDR1 and CDR2 from the germline V gene are LNHNV and YYDKDF (reference sequence).

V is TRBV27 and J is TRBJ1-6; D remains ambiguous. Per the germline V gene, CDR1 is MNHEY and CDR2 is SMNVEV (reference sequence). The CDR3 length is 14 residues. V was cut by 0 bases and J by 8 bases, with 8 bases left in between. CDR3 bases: TGTGCCAGCAGTTTATCGAATAGGGATTCACCCCTCCACTTT. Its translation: CASSLSNRDSPLHF.

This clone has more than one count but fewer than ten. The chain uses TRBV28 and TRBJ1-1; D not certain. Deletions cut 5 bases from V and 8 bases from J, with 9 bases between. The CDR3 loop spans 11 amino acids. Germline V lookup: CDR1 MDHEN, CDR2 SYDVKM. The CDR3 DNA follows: TGTGCCAGCAGTCCCGGGAAGGAAGCTTTCTTT. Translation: CASSPGKEAFF. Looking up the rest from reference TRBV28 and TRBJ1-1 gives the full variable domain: DVKVTQSSRYLVKRTGEKVFLECVQDMDHENMFWYRQDPGLGLRLIYFSYDVKMKEKGDIPEGYSVSREKKERFSLILESASTNQTSMYLCASSPGKEAFFGQGTRLTVV.

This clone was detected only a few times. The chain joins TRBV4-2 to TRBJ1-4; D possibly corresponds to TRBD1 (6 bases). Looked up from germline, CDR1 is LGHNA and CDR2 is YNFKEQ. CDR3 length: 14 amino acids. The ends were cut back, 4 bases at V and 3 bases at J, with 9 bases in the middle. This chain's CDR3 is CASSRTASNEKLFF. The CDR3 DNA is TGTGCCAGCAGCCGGACAGCCTCTAATGAAAAACTGTTTTTT.

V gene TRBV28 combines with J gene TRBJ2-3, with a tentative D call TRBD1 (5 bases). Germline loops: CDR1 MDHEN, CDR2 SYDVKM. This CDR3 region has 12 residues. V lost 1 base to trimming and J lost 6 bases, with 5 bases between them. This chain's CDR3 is CASSLSGDTQYF. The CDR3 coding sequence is TGTGCCAGCAGTTTATCAGGGGATACGCAGTATTTT. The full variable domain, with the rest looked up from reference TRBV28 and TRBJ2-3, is DVKVTQSSRYLVKRTGEKVFLECVQDMDHENMFWYRQDPGLGLRLIYFSYDVKMKEKGDIPEGYSVSREKKERFSLILESASTNQTSMYLCASSLSGDTQYFGPGTRLTVL.

DNA of the CDR3: TGTGCCAGTGGCCCAGCGGGGAGCCTATACAATGAGCAGTTCTTC. Residues: CASGPAGSLYNEQFF. The V and J genes are TRBV19 and TRBJ2-1; TRBD2 aligns across 7 bases. This CDR3 spans 15 amino acids. Germline values: CDR1 LNHDA, CDR2 SQIVND (reference sequence). J was trimmed by 4 bases and V by 8 bases; bases with no gene match: 11.

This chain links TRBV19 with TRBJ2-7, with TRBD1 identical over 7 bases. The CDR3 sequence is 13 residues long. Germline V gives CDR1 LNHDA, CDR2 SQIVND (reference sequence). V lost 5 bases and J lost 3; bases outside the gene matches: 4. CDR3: CASSPGTDYEQYF. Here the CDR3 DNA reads TGTGCCAGTAGTCCCGGGACAGACTACGAGCAGTACTTC.

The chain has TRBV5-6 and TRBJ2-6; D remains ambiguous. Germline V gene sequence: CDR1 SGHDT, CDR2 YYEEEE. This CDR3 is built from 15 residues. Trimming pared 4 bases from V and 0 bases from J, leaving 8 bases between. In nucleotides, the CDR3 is TGTGCCAGCAGCCTGCAGCGCTCTGGGGCCAACGTCCTGACTTTC. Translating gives CASSLQRSGANVLTF. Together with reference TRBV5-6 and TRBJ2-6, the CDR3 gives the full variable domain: DAGVTQSPTHLIKTRGQQVTLRCSPKSGHDTVSWYQQALGQGPQFIFQYYEEEERQRGNFPDRFSGHQFPNYSSELNVNALLLGDSALYLCASSLQRSGANVLTFGAGSRLTVL.

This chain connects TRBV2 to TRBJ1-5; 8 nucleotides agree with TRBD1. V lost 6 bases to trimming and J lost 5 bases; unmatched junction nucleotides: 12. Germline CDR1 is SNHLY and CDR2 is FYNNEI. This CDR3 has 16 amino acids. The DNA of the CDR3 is TGTGCCAGCAGCTCGCTCGAGACAGGGGAGGATCAGCCCCAGCATTTT. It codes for CASSSLETGEDQPQHF.

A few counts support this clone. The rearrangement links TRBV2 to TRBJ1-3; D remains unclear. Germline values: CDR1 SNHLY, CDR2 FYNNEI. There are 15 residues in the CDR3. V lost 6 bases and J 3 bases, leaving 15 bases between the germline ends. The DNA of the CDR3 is TGTGCCAGCAGCGGAGGGAGAGGCAGTGGAAACACCATATATTTT. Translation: CASSGGRGSGNTIYF. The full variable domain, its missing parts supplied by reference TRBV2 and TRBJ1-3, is EPEVTQTPSHQVTQMGQEVILRCVPISNHLYFYWYRQILGQKVEFLVSFYNNEISEKSEIFDDQFSVERPDGSNFTLKIRSTKLEDSAMYFCASSGGRGSGNTIYFGEGSWLTVV.

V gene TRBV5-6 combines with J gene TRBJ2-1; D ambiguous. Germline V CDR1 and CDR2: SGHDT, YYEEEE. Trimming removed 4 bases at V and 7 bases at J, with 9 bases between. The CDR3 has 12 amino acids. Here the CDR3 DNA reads TGTGCCAGCAGCCTTATGAGTAATGAGCAGTTCTTC. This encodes CASSLMSNEQFF.

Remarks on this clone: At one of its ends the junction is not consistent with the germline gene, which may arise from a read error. The chain's CDR3 is CASSLNGGLLF. The CDR3, as DNA: TGTGCCAGCAGCTTAAATGGGGGCCTGCTCTTC. The genes are TRBV27 and TRBJ2-1; maybe TRBD1 (6 bases). Germline-derived CDR1 and CDR2 are MNHEY and SMNVEV (reference sequence). The CDR3 covers 11 residues.

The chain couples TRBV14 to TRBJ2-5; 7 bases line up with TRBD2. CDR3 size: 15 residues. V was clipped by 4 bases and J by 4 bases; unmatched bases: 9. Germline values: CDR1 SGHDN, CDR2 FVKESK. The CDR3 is CASSPGTNSRETQYF. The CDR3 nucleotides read TGTGCCAGCAGCCCCGGGACTAACTCCCGAGAGACCCAGTACTTC.

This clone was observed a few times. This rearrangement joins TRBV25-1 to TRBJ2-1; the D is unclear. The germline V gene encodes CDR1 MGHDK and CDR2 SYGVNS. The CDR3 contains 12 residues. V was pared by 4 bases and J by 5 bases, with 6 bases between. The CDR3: CASSGRDNEQFF. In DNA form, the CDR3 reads TGTGCCAGCAGTGGCCGGGACAATGAGCAGTTCTTC.

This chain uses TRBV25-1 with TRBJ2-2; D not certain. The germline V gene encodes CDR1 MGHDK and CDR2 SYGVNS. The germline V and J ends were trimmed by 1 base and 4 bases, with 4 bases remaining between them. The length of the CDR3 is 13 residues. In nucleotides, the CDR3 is TGTGCCAGCAGTGAATCCGTCACCGGGGAGCTGTTTTTT. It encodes CASSESVTGELFF.

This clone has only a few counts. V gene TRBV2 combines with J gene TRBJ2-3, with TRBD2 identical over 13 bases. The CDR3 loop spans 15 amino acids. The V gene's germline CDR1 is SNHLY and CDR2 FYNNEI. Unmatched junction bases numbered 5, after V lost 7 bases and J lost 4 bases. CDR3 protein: CASKGTSGDADTQYF. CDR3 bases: TGTGCCAGCAAAGGGACTAGCGGGGATGCAGATACGCAGTATTTT.

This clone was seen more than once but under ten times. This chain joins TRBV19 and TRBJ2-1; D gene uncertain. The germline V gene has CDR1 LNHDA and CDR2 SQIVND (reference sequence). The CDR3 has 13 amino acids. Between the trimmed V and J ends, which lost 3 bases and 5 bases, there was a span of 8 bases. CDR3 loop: CASSMGSNNEQFF. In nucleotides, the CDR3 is TGTGCCAGTAGTATGGGCAGCAACAATGAGCAGTTCTTC. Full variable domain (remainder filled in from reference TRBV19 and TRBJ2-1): DGGITQSPKYLFRKEGQNVTLSCEQNLNHDAMYWYRQDPGQGLRLIYYSQIVNDFQKGDIAEGYSVSREKKESFPLTVTSAQKNPTAFYLCASSMGSNNEQFFGPGTRLTVL.

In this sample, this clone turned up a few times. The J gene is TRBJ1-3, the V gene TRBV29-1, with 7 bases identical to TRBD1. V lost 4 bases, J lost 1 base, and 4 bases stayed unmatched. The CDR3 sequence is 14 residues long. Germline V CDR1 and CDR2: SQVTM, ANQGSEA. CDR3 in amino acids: CSVVTGESGNTIYF. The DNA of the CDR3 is TGCAGCGTTGTTACAGGGGAATCTGGAAACACCATATATTTT.

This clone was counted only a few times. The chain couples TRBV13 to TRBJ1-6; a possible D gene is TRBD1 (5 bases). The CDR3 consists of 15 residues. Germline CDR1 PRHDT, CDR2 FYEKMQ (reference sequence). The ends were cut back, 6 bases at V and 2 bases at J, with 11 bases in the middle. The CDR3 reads CASRSGGTYNSPLHF. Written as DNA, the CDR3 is TGTGCCAGCAGAAGTGGGGGGACCTATAATTCACCCCTCCACTTT.